The 14 T cell receptor beta chains below all came from one sample that was sequenced in a study of glioma-infiltrating T cells after dendritic cell vaccination. Sequenced by immunoSEQ multiplex PCR; TCRdb stores in-frame clones only, minus some. This sample has about 92,000 clones, with around 86% found just once. The sequencing used blood, collected before dendritic cell vaccination. These receptors were taken from a human donor with glioblastoma.

This clone appeared many times. The V call is TRBV6-4, the J call TRBJ2-1, with 10 bases identical to TRBD2. Germline V gene lookup returns CDR1 MRHNA and CDR2 SNTAGT. J gave up 7 bases and V 2 bases, and 5 bases lay outside the gene matches. The length of the CDR3 is 15 residues. CDR3 nucleotides: TGTGCCAGCAGTGACGCTAGCGGGAGTTCGAATGAGCAGTTCTTC. Translation gives CASSDASGSSNEQFF.

The rearrangement uses TRBV29-1 and TRBJ1-1; a weak D match, TRBD1 (5 bases). CDR3 size: 12 residues. CDR1 and CDR2 (germline): SQVTM, ANQGSEA. Trimming took 7 bases from V and 0 from J, leaving 9 bases between them. The chain's CDR3 is CSAGLVNTEAFF. The CDR3 DNA is TGCAGCGCGGGACTGGTGAACACTGAAGCTTTCTTT.

V usage is TRBV19 and J usage is TRBJ1-1, with 7 bases identical to TRBD1. The CDR3 contains 14 residues. V was pared by 6 bases and J by 1 base, with 5 bases of the junction left unmatched. The germline V gene encodes CDR1 LNHDA and CDR2 SQIVND (reference sequence). In DNA, the CDR3 is TGTGCCAGTAGGCCGACAGGGACGAACACTGAAGCTTTCTTT. Amino acid sequence: CASRPTGTNTEAFF.

The chain joins TRBV25-1 to TRBJ2-3, with D possibly matching TRBD1 (5 bases). The V and J ends lost 5 bases and 2 bases respectively, with 14 bases between them. Per germline, CDR1 MGHDK and CDR2 SYGVNS. The CDR3 runs 15 residues. The CDR3 region is CASSQGSRYTDTQYF. DNA of the CDR3: TGTGCCAGCAGTCAGGGCAGCAGATACACAGATACGCAGTATTTT. Drawing the rest from reference TRBV25-1 and TRBJ2-3, the complete variable domain is EADIYQTPRYLVIGTGKKITLECSQTMGHDKMYWYQQDPGMELHLIHYSYGVNSTEKGDLSSESTVSRIRTEHFPLTLESARPSHTSQYLCASSQGSRYTDTQYFGPGTRLTVL.

As DNA, the CDR3 is TGTGCCAGCAGCCCGGAGCCGCCCAATGAGCAGTTCTTC. The encoded protein is CASSPEPPNEQFF. The chain uses TRBV5-8 and TRBJ2-1; D is uncertain. The V end was cut by 4 bases, the J end by 6 bases, with 11 bases between. Germline CDR1 reads SGHTS; CDR2 reads YDEGEE. This CDR3 comprises 13 residues.

The chain employs TRBV28 and TRBJ2-4, with D uncertain. V lost 6 bases and J 3 bases, leaving 15 bases between the germline ends. Looked up from germline, CDR1 is MDHEN and CDR2 is SYDVKM. This CDR3 has 15 amino acids. The CDR3 DNA reads as TGTGCCAGCAGCCTCCCAACCACGGGCAAAAACATTCAGTACTTC. The encoded protein is CASSLPTTGKNIQYF. The complete variable domain, with remaining parts taken from reference TRBV28 and TRBJ2-4, reads DVKVTQSSRYLVKRTGEKVFLECVQDMDHENMFWYRQDPGLGLRLIYFSYDVKMKEKGDIPEGYSVSREKKERFSLILESASTNQTSMYLCASSLPTTGKNIQYFGAGTRLSVL.

This clone was seen just once. The chain links TRBV27 to TRBJ1-6, with D possibly matching TRBD1 (5 bases). V lost 6 bases, J lost 3 bases, and 18 bases lay in between. The CDR3 runs to 17 residues. In germline, CDR1 is MNHEY, CDR2 SMNVEV (reference sequence). The CDR3 DNA follows: TGTGCCAGCAGCCGCAGACAGAATTCCATCTATAATTCACCCCTCCACTTT. It codes for CASSRRQNSIYNSPLHF.

The V gene is TRBV6-1, the J gene TRBJ1-5, with 10 bases fitting TRBD1. V lost 3 bases and J lost 5; bases outside the gene matches: 13. The germline V gene has CDR1 MNHNS and CDR2 SASEGT. The CDR3 loop spans 18 amino acids. CDR3 residues: CASSDPNSDRGPYQPQHF. CDR3 nucleotides: TGTGCCAGCAGTGACCCGAATTCTGACAGGGGGCCCTATCAGCCCCAGCATTTT.

The chain employs TRBV7-9 and TRBJ1-2; 9 positions match TRBD1. The germline CDR1 and CDR2 sequences are SEHNR and FQNEAQ (reference sequence). The V gene end was trimmed by 3 bases and the J gene end by 2 bases; junction bases not matched to a gene: 1. This CDR3 region has 14 residues. Here the CDR3 reads CASSFDRGNYGYTF. CDR3 DNA sequence: TGTGCCAGCAGCTTCGACAGGGGGAACTATGGCTACACCTTC.

The chain recombines TRBV2 with TRBJ2-1; possible D gene TRBD1, 6 bases. This CDR3 is 17 amino acids long. Germline lookup yields CDR1 SNHLY and CDR2 FYNNEI. Trimming stripped 7 bases from V and 0 bases from J, with 19 bases between. The CDR3 protein is CASIEGDPKSSYNEQFF. As DNA, the CDR3 is TGTGCCAGCATAGAGGGGGACCCGAAAAGCTCCTACAATGAGCAGTTCTTC.

The chain uses TRBV9 and TRBJ2-3; TRBD2 matches at 7 bases. Germline CDR1 SGDLS, CDR2 YYNGEE. Trimming at V came to 4 bases and at J to 3 bases, leaving 8 bases not matched to a gene. This CDR3 spans 15 amino acids. CDR3 residues: CASSYGGGGTDTQYF. In DNA form, the CDR3 reads TGTGCCAGCAGCTACGGCGGGGGTGGGACAGATACGCAGTATTTT.

The chain carries TRBV6-4 and TRBJ1-2; tentative D call: TRBD1 (6 bases). The CDR3 spans 14 residues. CDR1 is MRHNA and CDR2 is SNTAGT in the germline V gene. Trimming took off 5 bases at V and 3 bases at J, with 13 bases between the two ends. CDR3 loop: CASSWTARDYGYTF. The DNA of the CDR3 is TGTGCCAGCAGTTGGACAGCTCGGGACTATGGCTACACCTTC.

This chain connects TRBV30 to TRBJ2-5, with 7 nucleotides matching TRBD1. TRBJ2-7 matches the DNA end more closely, so the J call is doubtful. The CDR3 is made up of 15 amino acids. Germline V gives CDR1 GTSNPN, CDR2 SVGIG (reference sequence). As DNA, the CDR3 is TGTGCCTGGAGTGTATTATCAGGGGGAGTCTACGAGCAGTACTTC. This translates into CAWSVLSGGVYEQYF.

The J gene is TRBJ1-5, the V gene TRBV6-5; 7 nucleotides match TRBD1. After removal of 2 bases from V and 8 bases from J, the junction contained 6 bases not matched to a gene. Germline V gives CDR1 MNHEY, CDR2 SVGAGI. The CDR3 sequence is 14 residues long. CDR3 sequence (DNA): TGTGCCAGCAGTTACAGAGGGGGCATGGAGCCCCAGCATTTT. Its translation is CASSYRGGMEPQHF.